This T cell receptor beta chain was recovered during a study of cytomegalovirus exposure and HLA in healthy donors. Overall study results and limits: The investigators catalogued 150 to 200 TCR beta chains as cytomegalovirus-associated. Previously analyzed data showed that most TCR beta V segments were productive at a frequency of about 87% or about 30%.

Primers: 60 Vbeta forward and 13 Jbeta reverse. The table came from immunoSEQ multiplex PCR; TCRdb's copy has only in-frame clones and leaves some out. The sample has 55,000 to 65,000 clones, roughly four fifths seen once. About this clone: Antigen unknown.

Germline CDR1 is SQVTM and CDR2 is ANQGSEA. The junction had 12 bases not matched to a gene; V was cut back by 7 bases and J by 5 bases. The CDR3 loop spans 14 amino acids. The sequencing sample was made of PBMCs. The chain couples TRBV29-1 to TRBJ2-3; 7 bases are a match to TRBD2. The origin of this receptor is a human donor in good health. The CDR3 is CSAPVAGVGDTQYF. The CDR3, as DNA: TGCAGCGCCCCTGTCGCGGGGGTCGGAGATACGCAGTATTTT.